This is a list of T cell receptor beta chains from one sample in a study of T-cell memory formation after mild COVID-19. TCRdb ran MiXCR on the 5' RACE reads and lists one entry per CDR3 protein. The top ten hold around 25% of the sample, which has about 110,000 distinct CDR3 sequences, approximately 13% seen once. The specimen sequenced was PBMCs or a T cell subset sorted from them (not recorded which). These receptors were obtained from an adult woman who had mild COVID-19 (a few samples of this study predate the infection). Cell type and time point are not known. CDR3s include the opening cysteine and the closing phenylalanine or tryptophan. Each record gives: clone size, D gene, J gene, V gene, CDR3 DNA, CDR3 protein. A D gene is named only where the DNA matches it firmly. Size is stated for part of the rows, as once, few or many counts, or as a class when the clone is expanded.

many | NA | TRBJ2-5 | TRBV7-8 | TGTGCCAGCAGCTGGGGGAGCGGACAAGAGACCCAGTACTTC | CASSWGSGQETQYF
NA | NA | TRBJ1-6 | TRBV4-2 | TGTGCCAGCAGCCAACCTGAGTCTTACTCCTATAATTCACCCCTCCACTTT | CASSQPESYSYNSPLHF
NA | NA | TRBJ1-2 | TRBV5-1 | TGCGCCAGCAGCCCGTGGTCCGGGGGGGGCTACACCTTC | CASSPWSGGGYTF
few | NA | TRBJ2-1 | TRBV27 | TGTGCCAGCAGTCCTCCTCCGGTCTGGACCTACAATGAGCAGTTCTTC | CASSPPPVWTYNEQFF
few | NA | TRBJ2-7 | TRBV11-2 | TGTGCCAGCAGCCCCGATAGCGGCGAGCAGTACTTC | CASSPDSGEQYF
NA | NA | TRBJ2-7 | TRBV6-6 | TGTGCCAGCAGCCGGGCGCCCCCCTACGAGCAGTACTTC | CASSRAPPYEQYF
NA | TRBD2 | TRBJ2-1 | TRBV11-2 | TGTGCCAGCAGCCCCCGTTACGGGACTAGCGGTTACAATGAGCAGTTCTTC | CASSPRYGTSGYNEQFF
NA | TRBD2 | TRBJ2-1 | TRBV24-1 | TGTGCCACCAGTGATTTGCAAAGCGGGAACGATGAGCAGTTCTTC | CATSDLQSGNDEQFF
few | NA | TRBJ2-2 | TRBV4-1 | TGCGCCAGCAGCCAAGAGGCTCCCGGGACAAGGAACACCGGGGAGCTGTTTTTT | CASSQEAPGTRNTGELFF
NA | TRBD1 | TRBJ2-3 | TRBV6-6 | TGTGCCAGCAGTAACTACAGGGGCGGGGATACGCAGTATTTT | CASSNYRGGDTQYF
NA | NA | TRBJ2-3 | TRBV29-1 | TGCAGCGTGGGGTTTTGGATAACAGATACGCAGTATTTT | CSVGFWITDTQYF
few | TRBD2 | TRBJ2-1 | TRBV5-8 | TGTGCCAGCAGCTGGGGACTAGCGGGAGGGGATGAGCAGTTCTTC | CASSWGLAGGDEQFF
many | NA | TRBJ2-5 | TRBV29-1 | TGCAGCGCCCCGGTGGACAGTGCAGAGACCCAGTACTTC | CSAPVDSAETQYF
once | TRBD1 | TRBJ1-1 | TRBV12-3/TRBV12-4 | TGTGCCAGCAGTTTCGACAGGGAGAGGAGAGCTTTCTTT | CASSFDRERRAFF
many | TRBD2 | TRBJ2-1 | TRBV4-2 | TGTGCCAGCAGCCAGGAGATAAGGACTAGCGGGAGGGCCCACTCCTACAATGAGCAGTTCTTC | CASSQEIRTSGRAHSYNEQFF
NA | TRBD1 | TRBJ1-1 | TRBV27 | TGTGCCAGCAGTCACGGACAGGGGCCCACTGAAGCTTTCTTT | CASSHGQGPTEAFF
few | TRBD1 | TRBJ1-1 | TRBV5-1 | TGCGCCAGCAGCTTGGGACAGGGGGCCGGGTTTGGCACTGAAGCTTTCTTT | CASSLGQGAGFGTEAFF
few | NA | TRBJ2-1 | TRBV6-2/TRBV6-3 | TGTGCCAGCAACCCGGCCCCGGGTGAGCAGTTCTTC | CASNPAPGEQFF
NA | TRBD2 | TRBJ2-7 | TRBV14 | TGTGCCAGCAGCCAATCAGCGGGGTTGGGGCAGTACTTC | CASSQSAGLGQYF
many | NA | TRBJ2-3 | TRBV20-1 | TGCAGTGCTAGCCAAGAAGGGTTTGAGACAGATACGCAGTATTTT | CSASQEGFETDTQYF
few | NA | TRBJ1-1 | TRBV5-4 | TGTGCCAGCAGCGGGCCACGGAACACTGAAGCTTTCTTT | CASSGPRNTEAFF
NA | NA | TRBJ2-2 | TRBV19 | TGTGCCAGTAGTATAGCCCCCCTTGGCAACACCGGGGAGCTGTTTTTT | CASSIAPLGNTGELFF
NA | TRBD2 | TRBJ2-2 | TRBV7-8 | TGTGCCAGCAGCTTAGCCGGGCTAGCGGGAGTCGCCGGGGAGCTGTTTTTT | CASSLAGLAGVAGELFF
few | NA | TRBJ2-7 | TRBV6-2/TRBV6-3 | TGTGCCAGCAGTTACTCTCTGGGAAACTCCTACGAGCAGTACTTC | CASSYSLGNSYEQYF
NA | NA | TRBJ2-1 | TRBV27 | TGTGCCAGCAGTTTTAGCTACTCCTACAATGAGCAGTTCTTC | CASSFSYSYNEQFF
NA | NA | TRBJ1-3 | TRBV5-1 | TGCGCCAGCAGCTTGGCCGGCCGGCAGGGAGACACCATATATTTT | CASSLAGRQGDTIYF
NA | TRBD2 | TRBJ2-3 | TRBV14 | TGTGCCAGCAGCCAAGATGATGTGCGGGAGACGTCAGATACGCAGTATTTT | CASSQDDVRETSDTQYF
NA | TRBD2 | TRBJ2-5 | TRBV20-1 | TGCAGTACCAGACGGGGGGGCTGGGAGACCCAGTACTTC | CSTRRGGWETQYF
few | TRBD1 | TRBJ2-7 | TRBV5-1 | TGCGCCAGCAGCTTGACAGGGGGCGTCTCCTACGAGCAGTACTTC | CASSLTGGVSYEQYF
NA | NA | TRBJ2-5 | TRBV30 | TGTGCCTGGAGTGATGGGGTGGAGACCCAGTACTTC | CAWSDGVETQYF
NA | NA | TRBJ2-7 | TRBV7-9 | TGTGCCAGCAGCTTAGAGGGGACGGAATCCTACGAGCAGTACTTC | CASSLEGTESYEQYF
many | NA | TRBJ2-7 | TRBV6-5 | TGTGCCAGCAGTTACTCGAAGGGGTTGGAGTACTTC | CASSYSKGLEYF
NA | NA | TRBJ1-3 | TRBV12-3/TRBV12-4 | TGTGCCACCGGACAGTCTAGCCCCTCTGGAAACACCATATATTTT | CATGQSSPSGNTIYF
NA | NA | TRBJ2-7 | TRBV3-1 | TGTGCCAGCAGCCAATCCACCTACGAGCAGTACTTC | CASSQSTYEQYF
NA | NA | TRBJ2-1 | TRBV4-3 | TGCGCCAGCACACGAGGACGGGAGTGGGTTCATGAGCAGTTCTTC | CASTRGREWVHEQFF
NA | TRBD1 | TRBJ1-3 | TRBV6-5 | TGTGCCAGCACGACGAGGACAGGGAGAGGAAACACCATATATTTT | CASTTRTGRGNTIYF
many | TRBD2 | TRBJ2-5 | TRBV20-1 | TGCAGTGCCATCCCGGGCGGGTCAGCGGGAGGGGTCCAAGAGACCCAGTACTTC | CSAIPGGSAGGVQETQYF
NA | TRBD1 | TRBJ1-2 | TRBV20-1 | TGCAGTGCTAGAGATTTGACAGGGAGCTATGGCTACACCTTC | CSARDLTGSYGYTF
NA | NA | TRBJ2-7 | TRBV9 | TGTGCCAGCAGCGTGGGGAGTAGCGGTGAGCAGTACTTC | CASSVGSSGEQYF
NA | NA | TRBJ1-1 | TRBV9 | TGTGCCAGCAGCCCGATAGGCAGATTGAACACTGAAGCTTTCTTT | CASSPIGRLNTEAFF
NA | NA | TRBJ2-3 | TRBV2 | TGTGCCAGCAGTGATCCCGTGGGAAAAACAGATACGCAGTATTTT | CASSDPVGKTDTQYF
many | NA | TRBJ2-7 | TRBV7-9 | TGTGCCAGCAGCCCCTCTGGCGATTACGAGCAGTACTTC | CASSPSGDYEQYF
few | NA | TRBJ2-7 | TRBV14 | TGTGCCAGCAGCCAGGAGCCGGGACTTTCCTACGAGCAGTACTTC | CASSQEPGLSYEQYF
NA | NA | TRBJ2-7 | TRBV10-3 | TGTGCCATCAGTGAGTCGAACGGGGAGTCCTACGAGCAGTACTTC | CAISESNGESYEQYF
few | NA | TRBJ1-6 | TRBV14 | TGTGCCAGCAGCCAAGATCTAAAGTACTCCTATAATTCACCCCTCCACTTT | CASSQDLKYSYNSPLHF
NA | TRBD1 | TRBJ2-2 | TRBV6-4 | TGTGCCAGCAGTGACACCCCGGGACAGGGGACCGGGGAGCTGTTTTTT | CASSDTPGQGTGELFF
NA | NA | TRBJ2-1 | TRBV9 | TGTGCCAGCAGCGTAGGAGGGGGGCCTCAGTTCTTC | CASSVGGGPQFF
few | TRBD1 | TRBJ1-2 | TRBV6-2/TRBV6-3 | TGTGCCAGCAGTTCCCCGGGACAGTTCTATGGCTACACCTTC | CASSSPGQFYGYTF
many | NA | TRBJ2-7 | TRBV6-5 | TGTGCCAGCAGTTATCTGGACGTCGACGAGCAGTACTTC | CASSYLDVDEQYF
few | NA | TRBJ2-7 | TRBV5-1 | TGCGCCAGCAGCGCCATGAGGGACCCCTCCTACGAGCAGTACTTC | CASSAMRDPSYEQYF
many | TRBD2 | TRBJ2-3 | TRBV12-3/TRBV12-4 | TGTGCCAGCAGTAGGACTAGCGGGGAGGATACGCAGTATTTT | CASSRTSGEDTQYF
few | NA | TRBJ1-1 | TRBV7-9 | TGTGCCAGCGAAGCCAGTGGGAGCACTGAAGCTTTCTTT | CASEASGSTEAFF
many | NA | TRBJ2-7 | TRBV4-2 | TGTGCCAGCAGCCAAGGGGCCGGGAGTGAGGACGAGCAGTACTTC | CASSQGAGSEDEQYF
many | NA | TRBJ2-1 | TRBV6-5 | TGTGCCAGCAGTTACTCGACGGAACAAAGCTGGTACAATGAGCAGTTCTTC | CASSYSTEQSWYNEQFF
NA | NA | TRBJ2-7 | TRBV7-2 | TGTGCCAGCTGCCCAACTCTCGGGTTCGGGAACGAGCAGTACTTC | CASCPTLGFGNEQYF
NA | NA | TRBJ1-6 | TRBV3-1 | TGTGCCAGCAGCCAAGAGGAAGCGGGTTCACCCCTCCACTTT | CASSQEEAGSPLHF
NA | TRBD2 | TRBJ2-1 | TRBV3-1 | TGTGCCAGCAGCCAAGATCGGGGCCTAGCGGGATACAATGAGCAGTTCTTC | CASSQDRGLAGYNEQFF
NA | TRBD2 | TRBJ2-7 | TRBV6-2/TRBV6-3 | TGTGCCAGCAGTTATGAGTTTTGGGGGGGCTACGAGCAGTACTTC | CASSYEFWGGYEQYF
NA | TRBD2 | TRBJ2-5 | TRBV12-3/TRBV12-4 | TGTGCCAGCACCCCGGGGGGGGGCCGGGAGACCCAGTACTTC | CASTPGGGRETQYF